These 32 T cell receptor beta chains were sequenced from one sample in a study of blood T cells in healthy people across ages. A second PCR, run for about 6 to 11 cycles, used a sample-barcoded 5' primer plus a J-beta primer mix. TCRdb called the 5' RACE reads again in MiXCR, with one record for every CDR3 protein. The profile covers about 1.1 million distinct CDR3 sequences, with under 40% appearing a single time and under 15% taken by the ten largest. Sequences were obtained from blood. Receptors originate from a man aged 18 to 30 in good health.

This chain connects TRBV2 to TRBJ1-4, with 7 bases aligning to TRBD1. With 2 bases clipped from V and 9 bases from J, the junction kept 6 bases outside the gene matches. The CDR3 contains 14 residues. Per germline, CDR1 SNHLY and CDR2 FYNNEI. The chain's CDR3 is CASSETRQGKKLFF. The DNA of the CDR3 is TGTGCCAGCAGTGAAACACGACAGGGTAAAAAACTGTTTTTT.

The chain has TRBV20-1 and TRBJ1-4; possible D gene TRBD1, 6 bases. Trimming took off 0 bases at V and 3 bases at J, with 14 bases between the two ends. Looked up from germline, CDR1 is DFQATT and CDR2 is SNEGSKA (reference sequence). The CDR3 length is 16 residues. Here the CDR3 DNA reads TGCAGTGCTAGAGAGTTCGGGGGGCCATCTAATGAAAAACTGTTTTTT. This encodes CSAREFGGPSNEKLFF.

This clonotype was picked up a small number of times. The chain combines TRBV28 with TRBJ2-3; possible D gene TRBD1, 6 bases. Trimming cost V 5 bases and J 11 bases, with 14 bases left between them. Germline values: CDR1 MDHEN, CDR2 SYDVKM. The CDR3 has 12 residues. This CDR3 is CASSVTGLEQYF. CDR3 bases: TGTGCCAGCAGTGTTACAGGGCTTGAGCAGTATTTT.

CDR3 loop: CASSLEVTQSAGYTF. In DNA, the CDR3 is TGCGCCAGCAGCTTGGAGGTCACTCAGTCGGCCGGCTACACCTTC. The rearrangement uses TRBV5-1 and TRBJ1-2; D is undetermined. Trimming left V 0 bases short and J 8 bases short, with 17 bases between. The germline V gene has CDR1 SGHRS and CDR2 YFSETQ. The CDR3 spans 15 residues.

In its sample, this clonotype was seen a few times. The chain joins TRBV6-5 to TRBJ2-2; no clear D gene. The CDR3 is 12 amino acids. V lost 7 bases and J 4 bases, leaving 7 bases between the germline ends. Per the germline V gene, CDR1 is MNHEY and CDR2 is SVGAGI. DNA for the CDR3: TGTGCCAGCATGAGGAGCACCGGGGAGCTGTTTTTT. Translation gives CASMRSTGELFF.

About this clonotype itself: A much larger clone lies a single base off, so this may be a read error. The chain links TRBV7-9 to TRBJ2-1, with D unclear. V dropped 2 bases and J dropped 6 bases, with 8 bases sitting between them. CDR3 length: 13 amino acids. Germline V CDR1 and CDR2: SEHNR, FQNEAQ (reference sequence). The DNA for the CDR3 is TGTGCCAGCAGCTTATCTGTATGCAATGAGCAGTTCTTC. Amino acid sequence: CASSLSVCNEQFF.

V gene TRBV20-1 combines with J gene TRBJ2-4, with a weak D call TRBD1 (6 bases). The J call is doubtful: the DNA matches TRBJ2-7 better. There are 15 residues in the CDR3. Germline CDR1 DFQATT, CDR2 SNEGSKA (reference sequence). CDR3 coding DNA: TGCAGTGCTAGAGATGTGGGGGCCCTTTCCAGCGAGCAGTACTTC. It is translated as CSARDVGALSSEQYF.

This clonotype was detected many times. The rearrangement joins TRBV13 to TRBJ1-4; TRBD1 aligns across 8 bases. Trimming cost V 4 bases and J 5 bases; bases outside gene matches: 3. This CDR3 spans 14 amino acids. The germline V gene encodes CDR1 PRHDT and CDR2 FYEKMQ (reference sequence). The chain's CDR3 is CASSYRDRNEKLFF. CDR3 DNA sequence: TGTGCCAGCAGCTACCGGGACAGGAATGAAAAACTGTTTTTT.

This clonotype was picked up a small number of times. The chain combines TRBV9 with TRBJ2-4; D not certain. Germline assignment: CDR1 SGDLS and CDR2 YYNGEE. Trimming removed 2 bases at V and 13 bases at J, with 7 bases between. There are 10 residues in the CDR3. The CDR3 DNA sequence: TGTGCCAGCAGCGTTAAAGAGCAGTACTTC. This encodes CASSVKEQYF.

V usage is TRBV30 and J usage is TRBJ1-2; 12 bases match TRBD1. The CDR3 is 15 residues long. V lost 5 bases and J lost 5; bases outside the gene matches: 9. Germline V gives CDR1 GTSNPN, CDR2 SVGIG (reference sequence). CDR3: CAWRGQGALGYGYTF. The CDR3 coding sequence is TGTGCCTGGCGGGGACAGGGGGCGCTTGGGTATGGCTACACCTTC.

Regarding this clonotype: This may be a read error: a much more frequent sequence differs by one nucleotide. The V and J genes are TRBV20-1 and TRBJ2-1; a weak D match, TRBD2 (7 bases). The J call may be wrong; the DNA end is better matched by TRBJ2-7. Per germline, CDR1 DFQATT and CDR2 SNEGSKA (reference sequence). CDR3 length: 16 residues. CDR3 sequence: CSARTRGALSYNEQYF. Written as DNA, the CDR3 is TGCAGTGCTCGGACCCGGGGGGCCCTCTCCTACAATGAGCAGTACTTC.

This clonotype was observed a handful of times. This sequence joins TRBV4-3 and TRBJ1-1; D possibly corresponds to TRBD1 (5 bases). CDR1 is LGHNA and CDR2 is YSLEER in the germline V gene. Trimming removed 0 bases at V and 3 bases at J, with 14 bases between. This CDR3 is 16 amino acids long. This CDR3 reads CASSQEAAGSDTEAFF. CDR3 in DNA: TGCGCCAGCAGCCAAGAAGCGGCAGGGAGTGACACTGAAGCTTTCTTT.

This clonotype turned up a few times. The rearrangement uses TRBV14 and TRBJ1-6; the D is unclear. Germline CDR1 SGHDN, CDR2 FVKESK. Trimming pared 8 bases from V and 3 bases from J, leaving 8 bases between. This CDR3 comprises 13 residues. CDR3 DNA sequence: TGTGCCAGCTCCCGGGACTATAATTCACCCCTCCACTTT. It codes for CASSRDYNSPLHF.

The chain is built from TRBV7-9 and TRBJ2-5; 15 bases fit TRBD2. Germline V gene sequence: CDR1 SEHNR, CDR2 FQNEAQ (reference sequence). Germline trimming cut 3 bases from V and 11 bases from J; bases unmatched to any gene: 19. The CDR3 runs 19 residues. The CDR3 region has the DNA TGTGCCAGCAGCTTCCTCACCGGGACTAGCGGGGGGAATTACAATGAGCAGTACTTC. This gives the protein CASSFLTGTSGGNYNEQYF.

CDR3 nucleotides: TGCAGTGCCCCCGGTCCCCACATCGCGAACACTGAAGCTTTCTTT. Amino acids: CSAPGPHIANTEAFF. The gene calls are TRBV20-1 and TRBJ1-1; D is unclear. Trimming took 6 bases from V and 1 from J, leaving 18 bases between them. This CDR3 has 15 residues. Germline V gives CDR1 DFQATT, CDR2 SNEGSKA (reference sequence).

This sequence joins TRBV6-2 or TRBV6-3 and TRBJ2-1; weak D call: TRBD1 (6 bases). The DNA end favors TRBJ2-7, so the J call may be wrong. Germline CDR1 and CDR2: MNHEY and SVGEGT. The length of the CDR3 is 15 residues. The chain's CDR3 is CASKPHRTEYNEQYF. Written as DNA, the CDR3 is TGTGCCAGCAAACCACATAGGACAGAGTACAATGAGCAGTACTTC.

The CDR3 protein is CASSLDGAQFF. The DNA for the CDR3 is TGTGCCAGCAGCTTAGATGGGGCGCAGTTCTTC. The gene calls are TRBV13 and TRBJ2-1; tentatively, D is TRBD1 (5 bases). Deletions cut 1 base from V and 12 bases from J, with 7 bases between. The CDR3 extends over 11 amino acids. Germline CDR1 is PRHDT and CDR2 is FYEKMQ (reference sequence).

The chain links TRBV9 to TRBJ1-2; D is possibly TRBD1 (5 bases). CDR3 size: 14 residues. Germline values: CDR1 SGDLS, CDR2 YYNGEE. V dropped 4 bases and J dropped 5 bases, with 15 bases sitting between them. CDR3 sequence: CASSFRGGDYGYTF. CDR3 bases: TGTGCCAGCAGCTTTCGGGGGGGTGATTATGGCTACACCTTC.

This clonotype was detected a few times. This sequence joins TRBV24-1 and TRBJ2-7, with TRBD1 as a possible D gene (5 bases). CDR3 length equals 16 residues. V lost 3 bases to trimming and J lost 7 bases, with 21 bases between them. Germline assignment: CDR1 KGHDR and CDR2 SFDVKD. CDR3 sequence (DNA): TGTGCCACCAGTGATGTCGGCCAGGGTTGGTACAATGAGCAGTACTTC. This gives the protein CATSDVGQGWYNEQYF.

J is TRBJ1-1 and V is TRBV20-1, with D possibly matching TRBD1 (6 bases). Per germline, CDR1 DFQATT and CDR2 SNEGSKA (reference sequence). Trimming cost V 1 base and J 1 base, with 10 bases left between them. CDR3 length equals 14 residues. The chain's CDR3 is CSARGRGANTEAFF. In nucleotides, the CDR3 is TGCAGTGCTAGAGGCAGGGGCGCGAACACTGAAGCTTTCTTT.

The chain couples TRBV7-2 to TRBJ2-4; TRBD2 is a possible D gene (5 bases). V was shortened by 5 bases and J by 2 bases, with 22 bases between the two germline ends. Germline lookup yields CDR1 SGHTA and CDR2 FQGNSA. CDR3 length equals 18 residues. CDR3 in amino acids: CASSPEGAWGNTKNIQYF. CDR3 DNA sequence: TGTGCCAGCAGCCCAGAGGGCGCCTGGGGTAATACCAAAAACATTCAGTACTTC.

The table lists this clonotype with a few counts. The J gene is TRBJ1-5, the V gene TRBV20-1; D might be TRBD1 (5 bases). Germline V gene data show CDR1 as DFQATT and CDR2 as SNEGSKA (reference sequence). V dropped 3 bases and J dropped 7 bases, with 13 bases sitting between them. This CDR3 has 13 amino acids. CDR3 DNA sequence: TGCAGTGCTAGTCAGGGTGACACACAGCCCCAGCATTTT. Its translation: CSASQGDTQPQHF.

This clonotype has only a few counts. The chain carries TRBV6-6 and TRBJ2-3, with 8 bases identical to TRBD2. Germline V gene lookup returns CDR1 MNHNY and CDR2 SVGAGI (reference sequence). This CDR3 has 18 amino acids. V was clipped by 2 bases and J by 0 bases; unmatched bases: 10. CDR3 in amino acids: CASSYPGGPHSSTDTQYF. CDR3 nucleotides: TGTGCCAGCAGTTACCCGGGGGGGCCCCATTCTAGCACAGATACGCAGTATTTT.

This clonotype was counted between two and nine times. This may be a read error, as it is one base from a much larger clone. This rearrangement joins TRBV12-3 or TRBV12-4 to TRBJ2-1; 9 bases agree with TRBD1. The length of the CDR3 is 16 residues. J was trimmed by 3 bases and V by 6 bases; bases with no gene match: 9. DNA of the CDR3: TGTGCCAGCAGGTACAGGGGGCGACCAGTCTACAATGAGCAGTTCTTC. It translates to CASRYRGRPVYNEQFF.

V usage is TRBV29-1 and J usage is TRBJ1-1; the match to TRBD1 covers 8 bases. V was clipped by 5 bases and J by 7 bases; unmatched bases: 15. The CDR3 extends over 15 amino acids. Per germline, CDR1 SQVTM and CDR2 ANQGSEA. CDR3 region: CSVHNAGGSSGEAFF. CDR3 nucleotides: TGCAGCGTTCACAATGCAGGGGGCTCTAGCGGTGAAGCTTTCTTT. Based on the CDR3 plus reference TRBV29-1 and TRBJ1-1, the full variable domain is SAVISQKPSRDICQRGTSLTIQCQVDSQVTMMFWYRQQPGQSLTLIATANQGSEATYESGFVIDKFPISRPNLTFSTLTVSNMSPEDSSIYLCSVHNAGGSSGEAFFGQGTRLTVV.

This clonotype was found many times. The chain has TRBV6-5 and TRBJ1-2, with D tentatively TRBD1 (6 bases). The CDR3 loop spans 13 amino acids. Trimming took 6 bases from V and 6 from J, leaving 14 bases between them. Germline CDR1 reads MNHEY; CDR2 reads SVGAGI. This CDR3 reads CASRYAGEDGYTF. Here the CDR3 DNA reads TGTGCCAGCAGATACGCAGGGGAGGATGGCTACACCTTC.

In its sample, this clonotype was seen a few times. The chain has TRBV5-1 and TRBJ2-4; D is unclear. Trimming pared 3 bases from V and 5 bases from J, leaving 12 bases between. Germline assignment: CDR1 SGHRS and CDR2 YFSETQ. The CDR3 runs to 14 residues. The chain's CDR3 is CASSSSGSQNIQYF. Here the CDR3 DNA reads TGCGCCAGCAGCTCTTCCGGGTCTCAAAACATTCAGTACTTC.

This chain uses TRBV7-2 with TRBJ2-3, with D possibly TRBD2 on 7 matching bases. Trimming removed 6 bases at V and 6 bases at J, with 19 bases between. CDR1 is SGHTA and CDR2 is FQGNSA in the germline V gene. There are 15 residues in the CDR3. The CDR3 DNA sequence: TGTGCCAGCAGTCGAGGGGGGGGACACACGGATACGCAGTATTTT. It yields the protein CASSRGGGHTDTQYF.

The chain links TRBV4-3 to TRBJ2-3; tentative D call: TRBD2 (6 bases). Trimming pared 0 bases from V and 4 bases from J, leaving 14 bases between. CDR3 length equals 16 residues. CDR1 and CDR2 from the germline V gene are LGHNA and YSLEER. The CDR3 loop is CASSQDLFSGADTQYF. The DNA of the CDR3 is TGCGCCAGCAGCCAAGATCTTTTTTCGGGGGCAGATACGCAGTATTTT.

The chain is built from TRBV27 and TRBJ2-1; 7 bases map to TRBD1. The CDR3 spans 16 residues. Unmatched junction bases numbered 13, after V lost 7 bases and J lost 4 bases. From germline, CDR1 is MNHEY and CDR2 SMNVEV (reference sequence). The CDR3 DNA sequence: TGTGCCAGCAATCCTTGGGGCGCAGGGGGATACAATGAGCAGTTCTTC. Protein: CASNPWGAGGYNEQFF.

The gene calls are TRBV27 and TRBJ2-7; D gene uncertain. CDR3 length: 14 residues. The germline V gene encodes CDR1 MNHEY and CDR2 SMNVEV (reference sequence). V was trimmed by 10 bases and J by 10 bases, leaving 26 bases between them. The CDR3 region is CANSVIPHGGDQYF. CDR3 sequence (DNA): TGTGCCAACTCAGTCATCCCCCACGGCGGCGACCAGTACTTC.

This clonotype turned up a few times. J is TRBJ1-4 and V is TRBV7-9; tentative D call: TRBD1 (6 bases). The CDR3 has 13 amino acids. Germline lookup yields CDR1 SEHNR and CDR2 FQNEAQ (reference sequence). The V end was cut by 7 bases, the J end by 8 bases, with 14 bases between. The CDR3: CASKPTGREKLFF. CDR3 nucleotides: TGTGCCAGCAAGCCTACAGGGAGGGAAAAACTGTTTTTT.